This T cell receptor (beta chain) was captured by sequencing in a study of early T cells in non-severe SARS-CoV-2 infection. Study conclusions and caveats: VDJdb-based annotation leaned toward anti-spike CD8 responses and missed private and CD4 specificities.

V shed 4 bases and J 5 bases; nucleotides not matched to a gene: 13. Per the germline V gene, CDR1 is DFQATT and CDR2 is SNEGSKA (reference sequence). The CDR3 sequence is 15 residues long. This clonotype was found many times. Its antigen is currently unknown. Each cDNA molecule carried a unique molecular identifier. TCRdb analysed the 5' RACE reads with MiXCR anew, one entry per CDR3 protein. Here the sample spans 100,000 or so distinct CDR3 sequences, 16% being singletons. The sequencing here drew on whole blood, taken at baseline. The TCR comes from an adult who was a healthcare worker with PCR-confirmed SARS-CoV-2 infection or an uninfected control (not recorded which). J is TRBJ2-5 and V is TRBV20-1, with 7 bases matching TRBD1. CDR3 sequence reads: CSANREGAWEETQYF. The CDR3 coding sequence is TGCAGTGCTAACCGCGAGGGGGCATGGGAGGAGACCCAGTACTTC.